Listed here are 2 T cell receptor beta chains from one sample, sequenced in a study of immune characterization of retroperitoneal liposarcoma. TCRdb reprocessed the PCR reads with MiXCR, giving one entry per CDR3 protein. The sample lists 10,000 to 12,000 distinct CDR3 sequences; around 30% were seen once. Material: tumor tissue. The origin of the receptors is a male donor with retroperitoneal liposarcoma.

About this clonotype itself: A much larger clone differs from this one at a single base, so this may be a read error. The rearrangement links TRBV6-5 to TRBJ2-1; 10 bases match TRBD2. The J call may be incorrect, as the DNA end agrees better with TRBJ2-7. The CDR3 is 15 amino acids. Germline CDR1 MNHEY, CDR2 SVGAGI. The CDR3 sequence is CASRKKAGGSNEQYF. In nucleotides, the CDR3 is TGTGCCAGCAGAAAAAAAGCGGGGGGGTCCAATGAGCAGTACTTC.

In this sample, this clonotype turned up many times. The chain recombines TRBV6-1 with TRBJ2-4; TRBD2 agrees at 8 bases. The end of the DNA fits TRBJ2-7 better, so the J call may be wrong. Germline V gene sequence: CDR1 MNHNS, CDR2 SASEGT. CDR3 length equals 14 residues. CDR3 region: CASTPRVGGDEQYF. CDR3 DNA: TGTGCCAGCACCCCCAGGGTCGGGGGGGACGAGCAGTACTTC.